The present T cell receptor beta chain was sequenced within a study of cytomegalovirus exposure and HLA in healthy donors. Study-level results: In vitro data verified three CMV-associated chains as specific for CMV antigens. Cytomegalovirus-associated TCR beta chains were listed, numbering under 200. The study found most TCR sequences rare, yet found some public TCRs in many donors.

The CDR3 has 17 residues. Germline CDR1 is SGDLS and CDR2 is YYNGEE. J gave up 0 bases and V 2 bases, and 2 bases lay outside the gene matches. A note on this clone: Its cognate antigen is unknown.

The method was immunoSEQ multiplex PCR; TCRdb's version includes in-frame clones alone and lacks a portion of them. The sample holds tens of thousands of clones, about 94% seen once. These donors were members of the roughly 120-subject validation cohort, a group separate from the approximately 700-subject first cohort. Source material: PBMCs. This chain connects TRBV9 to TRBJ2-7; 16 nucleotides agree with TRBD2. This receptor was identified in a man aged 18 to 35 in good health and CMV-seropositive. CDR3: CASSVGLAGGSSYEQYF. CDR3 in DNA: TGTGCCAGCAGCGTGGGACTAGCGGGAGGGAGCTCCTACGAGCAGTACTTC.